This entry describes one TCR beta chain. Antigen unknown. This specimen belongs to a study of monozygotic twins with inflammatory bowel disease. General observations from the study: Twins with IBD had fewer clonotypes in common with others than healthy twins, particularly during disease activity. Possibly because of limited power, concordant and discordant twins showed no difference in repertoire similarity.

No DNA is given; TCRdb re-called the 5' RACE reads and lists each CDR3 protein once. This table lists 150,000 to 200,000 distinct CDR3 sequences. The CDR3 is 16 amino acids. The germline V gene encodes CDR1 SGHNT and CDR2 YYREEE (reference sequence). This receptor was obtained from a human donor with ulcerative colitis or Crohn's disease, or a healthy co-twin of an affected twin (not recorded which). The sample consisted of blood. The chain employs TRBV5-4 and TRBJ2-5; TCRdb reports TRBD2, a call that lacks DNA to check it against. This chain's CDR3 is CASSSGGLAFLETQYF.